Below, 27 T cell receptor beta chains from the same sample are listed, as sequenced in a study of Graves' ophthalmopathy and Graves' hyperthyroidism. Amplified material comprised TCR beta CDR3 regions derived from RNA transcripts. Amplification began with first-round RT-PCR using HTBI primers, then second-round multiplex PCR was performed. MiXCR was run by TCRdb on the multiplex PCR reads, yielding one entry per CDR3 protein. The table has hundreds of thousands of distinct CDR3 sequences, roughly 39% seen once. Sample: peripheral blood. These receptor sequences come from an adult man with Graves' ophthalmopathy.

This clonotype was recorded many times. The rearrangement joins TRBV11-2 to TRBJ1-5; tentatively, D is TRBD1 (5 bases). Trimming removed 3 bases at V and 2 bases at J, with 11 bases between. CDR1 SGHAT and CDR2 FQNNGV come from the germline V gene. This CDR3 has 15 residues. This CDR3 is CASSLAGFGNQPQHF. The CDR3 DNA is TGTGCCAGCAGCTTGGCAGGGTTCGGCAATCAGCCCCAGCATTTT. Full variable domain (missing parts from reference TRBV11-2 and TRBJ1-5): EAGVAQSPRYKIIEKRQSVAFWCNPISGHATLYWYQQILGQGPKLLIQFQNNGVVDDSQLPKDRFSAERLKGVDSTLKIQPAKLEDSAVYLCASSLAGFGNQPQHFGDGTRLSIL.

This clonotype was recorded many times. The rearrangement uses TRBV12-3 or TRBV12-4 and TRBJ2-7; D ambiguous. Trimming took off 3 bases at V and 1 base at J, with 4 bases between the two ends. The CDR3 runs to 12 residues. The CDR3, as DNA: TGTGCCAGCAGTTTGCAGTCCTACGAGCAGTACTTC. It codes for CASSLQSYEQYF.

The chain is built from TRBV11-1 and TRBJ2-2; D not resolved. This CDR3 comprises 16 residues. V lost 4 bases, J lost 3 bases, and 15 bases lay in between. Per germline, CDR1 SGHAT and CDR2 FQDESV (reference sequence). The CDR3 DNA is TGTGCCAGCAGCTCCAGTGGGTCGGTCGACACCGGGGAGCTGTTTTTT. It translates to CASSSSGSVDTGELFF. The full variable domain, in which reference TRBV11-1 and TRBJ2-2 provide the parts outside the CDR3, is EAEVAQSPRYKITEKSQAVAFWCDPISGHATLYWYRQILGQGPELLVQFQDESVVDDSQLPKDRFSAERLKGVDSTLKIQPAELGDSAMYLCASSSSGSVDTGELFFGEGSRLTVL.

V is TRBV29-1 and J is TRBJ2-5; 8 bases align to TRBD1. Germline CDR1 is SQVTM and CDR2 is ANQGSEA. This CDR3 is built from 13 residues. Germline trimming cut 4 bases from V and 8 bases from J; bases unmatched to any gene: 9. In nucleotides, the CDR3 is TGCAGCGTTGGACAGGGGATACTGGAAACCCAGTACTTC. Protein sequence: CSVGQGILETQYF.

There are many counts of this clonotype. V gene TRBV7-2 combines with J gene TRBJ2-7; 8 bases line up with TRBD2. CDR3 length: 14 amino acids. Per the germline V gene, CDR1 is SGHTA and CDR2 is FQGNSA. Germline trimming cut 8 bases from V and 1 base from J; bases unmatched to any gene: 7. The DNA for the CDR3 is TGTGCCAGCCAGAGGCAGCGGGGGTCCTACGAGCAGTACTTC. This sequence encodes CASQRQRGSYEQYF.

This clonotype was counted at least ten times. The gene calls are TRBV6-5 and TRBJ1-1; maybe TRBD1 (5 bases). This CDR3 has 16 residues. V was trimmed by 2 bases and J by 3 bases, leaving 16 bases between them. The germline gives CDR1 MNHEY, CDR2 SVGAGI. CDR3 sequence reads: CASSYGTGTVDTEAFF. For the CDR3, the DNA is TGTGCCAGCAGTTACGGAACCGGGACGGTCGACACTGAAGCTTTCTTT.

This clonotype was counted many times. The chain has TRBV25-1 and TRBJ2-7, with TRBD1 identical over 8 bases. The CDR3 runs to 11 residues. The J segment lost 6 bases and the V segment lost 8 bases, leaving 3 bases of the junction unmatched. Per the germline V gene, CDR1 is MGHDK and CDR2 is SYGVNS. CDR3 in amino acids: CASATGAEQYF. The CDR3 DNA reads TGTGCCAGCGCGACAGGGGCCGAGCAGTACTTC.

The chain links TRBV4-1 to TRBJ1-1; D remains ambiguous. The V end lost 0 bases, the J end lost 0 bases, and 8 bases lay between the germline ends. Germline CDR1 MGHRA, CDR2 YSYEKL. The CDR3 is 15 amino acids. The CDR3 region is CASSQDRRMNTEAFF. The CDR3 bases are TGCGCCAGCAGCCAAGATAGGCGGATGAACACTGAAGCTTTCTTT.

This clonotype was counted between two and nine times. This chain joins TRBV12-5 and TRBJ1-1; weak D call: TRBD1 (5 bases). This CDR3 is built from 15 residues. Trimming took 6 bases from V and 1 from J, leaving 15 bases between them. In germline, CDR1 is LGHNT, CDR2 FRNRAP. The CDR3 coding sequence is TGTGCTAGTGGACACACCGAAACAGGGAACACTGAAGCTTTCTTT. Translating gives CASGHTETGNTEAFF.

This clonotype has only a few counts. The chain combines TRBV7-8 with TRBJ2-6; D assignment may be TRBD1 or TRBD2 (5 bases each). Germline V gene data show CDR1 as SGHVS and CDR2 as FQNEAQ. Trimming stripped 11 bases from V and 0 bases from J, with 14 bases between. The CDR3 is made up of 15 amino acids. CDR3 sequence: CAWMGVYSGANVLTF. The CDR3 bases are TGTGCCTGGATGGGGGTTTACTCTGGGGCCAACGTCCTGACTTTC.

This clonotype showed up many times. The chain uses TRBV6-4 and TRBJ2-5, with D possibly matching TRBD1 (5 bases). CDR1 is MRHNA and CDR2 is SNTAGT in the germline V gene. The CDR3 totals 14 residues. V was trimmed by 3 bases and J by 6 bases, leaving 14 bases between them. The DNA for the CDR3 is TGTGCCAGCAGTGAAGGGGCCAGCAGCCAGACCCAGTACTTC. Its translation is CASSEGASSQTQYF.

Remarks on this clonotype: At one boundary the junction diverges from the germline segment, which might be a read error. The rearrangement joins TRBV7-2 to TRBJ2-2; D tentatively fits TRBD1 or TRBD2 (5 bases each). The CDR3 is made up of 17 amino acids. CDR1 is SGHTA, CDR2 FQGNSA, per germline. The CDR3 is CANSQDGTGTNTGELFF. CDR3 nucleotides: TGTGCCAACAGCCAAGACGGGACGGGAACTAACACCGGGGAGCTGTTTTTT.

This chain connects TRBV7-9 to TRBJ2-2, with D hard to call. Trimming shortened V by 1 base and J by 4 bases, and 10 bases separated the two germline ends. The germline gives CDR1 SEHNR, CDR2 FQNEAQ (reference sequence). The CDR3 runs to 15 residues. CDR3 sequence: CASSLGSMVTGELFF. CDR3 sequence (DNA): TGTGCCAGCAGCTTAGGTTCTATGGTCACCGGGGAGCTGTTTTTT.

This clonotype was observed a handful of times. The V gene is TRBV10-3, the J gene TRBJ2-7; D may be TRBD1 (6 bases). The length of the CDR3 is 15 residues. CDR1 is ENHRY, CDR2 SYGVKD, per germline. V lost 10 bases and J lost 4, with 23 bases in between. This CDR3 reads CASSPPIGTGYEQYF. The CDR3 bases are TGTGCCAGCTCACCACCTATCGGAACAGGGTACGAGCAGTACTTC.

This chain uses TRBV11-2 with TRBJ1-5; the D is unclear. Trimming took off 4 bases at V and 5 bases at J, with 12 bases between the two ends. The CDR3 covers 14 residues. The V gene's germline CDR1 is SGHAT and CDR2 FQNNGV. The CDR3 bases are TGTGCCAGCAGCTCTGAGAGTGTGGATCAGCCCCAGCATTTT. The encoded protein is CASSSESVDQPQHF. Full variable domain (missing parts from reference TRBV11-2 and TRBJ1-5): EAGVAQSPRYKIIEKRQSVAFWCNPISGHATLYWYQQILGQGPKLLIQFQNNGVVDDSQLPKDRFSAERLKGVDSTLKIQPAKLEDSAVYLCASSSESVDQPQHFGDGTRLSIL.

This clonotype was recorded many times. The V call is TRBV7-2, the J call TRBJ2-5, with D uncertain. CDR3 size: 13 residues. In germline, CDR1 is SGHTA, CDR2 FQGNSA. The V end lost 3 bases, the J end lost 1 base, and 6 bases lay between the germline ends. For the CDR3, the DNA is TGTGCCAGCAGCTTGTTCAGCCAAGAGACCCAGTACTTC. This encodes CASSLFSQETQYF.

This clonotype was counted a single time. J is TRBJ1-4 and V is TRBV5-1; D possibly corresponds to TRBD1 (5 bases). CDR3 length: 15 residues. From germline, CDR1 is SGHRS and CDR2 YFSETQ. Between the trimmed V and J ends, which lost 4 bases and 7 bases, there was a span of 17 bases. The CDR3 reads CASSGSGTSGEKLFF. The CDR3 DNA sequence: TGCGCCAGCAGCGGGTCCGGGACCTCGGGTGAAAAACTGTTTTTT.

Comments on this clonotype: One end of the junction varies from germline; a read error may be responsible. This chain connects TRBV5-1 to TRBJ2-5, with 10 bases aligning to TRBD2. This CDR3 contains 15 residues. Germline V lookup: CDR1 SGHRS, CDR2 YFSETQ. CDR3 amino acids: CASSLVLAGEETRYF. DNA of the CDR3: TGCGCCAGCAGCTTGGTTCTAGCGGGGGAGGAGACCCGGTACTTC. Looking up the rest from reference TRBV5-1 and TRBJ2-5 gives the full variable domain: KAGVTQTPRYLIKTRGQQVTLSCSPISGHRSVSWYQQTPGQGLQFLFEYFSETQRNKGNFPGRFSGRQFSNSRSEMNVSTLELGDSALYLCASSLVLAGEETRYFGPGTRLLVL.

The V gene is TRBV20-1, the J gene TRBJ1-1; D is unresolved. The CDR3 has 14 amino acids. Germline values: CDR1 DFQATT, CDR2 SNEGSKA (reference sequence). V dropped 5 bases and J dropped 14 bases, with 27 bases sitting between them. The CDR3 spells CSAQSLAGVNEQFF. The CDR3 DNA follows: TGCAGTGCTCAATCTCTAGCGGGAGTCAATGAGCAGTTCTTT.

Concerning this clonotype: The junction shows a germline mismatch at one end, possibly a read error. V usage is TRBV29-1 and J usage is TRBJ1-2; the D gene is possibly TRBD1 (5 bases). The CDR3 covers 10 residues. CDR1 and CDR2 from the germline V gene are SQVTM and ANQGSEA. The CDR3 DNA is TGCAGCGTAGAAGGGGAAGGCTACACCTTC. Amino acids: CSVEGEGYTF. The whole variable domain, remainder taken from reference TRBV29-1 and TRBJ1-2, is SAVISQKPSRDICQRGTSLTIQCQVDSQVTMMFWYRQQPGQSLTLIATANQGSEATYESGFVIDKFPISRPNLTFSTLTVSNMSPEDSSIYLCSVEGEGYTFGSGTRLTVV.

CDR3 in amino acids: CSAYGLERGAQFF. The CDR3 DNA is TGCAGCGCATACGGTCTAGAACGGGGAGCCCAGTTCTTC. The chain links TRBV29-1 to TRBJ2-1, with D possibly matching TRBD2 (5 bases). This CDR3 has 13 residues. Germline V gene data show CDR1 as SQVTM and CDR2 as ANQGSEA. V lost 7 bases, J lost 13 bases, and 23 bases lay in between.

This clonotype came up many times. This chain uses TRBV24-1 with TRBJ2-5; weak D call: TRBD2 (6 bases). This CDR3 region has 14 residues. CDR1 and CDR2 from the germline V gene are KGHDR and SFDVKD. V was cut by 3 bases and J by 5 bases, with 12 bases left in between. CDR3: CATSDTAEGETQYF. In nucleotides, the CDR3 is TGTGCCACCAGTGATACCGCGGAGGGCGAGACCCAGTACTTC.

This sequence joins TRBV19 and TRBJ1-4; D remains unclear. This CDR3 spans 13 amino acids. V lost 3 bases, J lost 8 bases, and 10 bases lay in between. The germline gives CDR1 LNHDA, CDR2 SQIVND (reference sequence). The DNA of the CDR3 is TGTGCCAGTAGTATGAGGCGGATGGAAAAACTGTTTTTT. It yields the protein CASSMRRMEKLFF.

The rearrangement joins TRBV29-1 to TRBJ2-1; 10 bases fit TRBD2. V shed 6 bases and J 3 bases; nucleotides not matched to a gene: 5. Germline V CDR1 and CDR2: SQVTM, ANQGSEA. This CDR3 contains 14 residues. As DNA, the CDR3 is TGCAGCGTCAAAGCGGGGGGGCGCTACAATGAGCAGTTCTTC. Translation gives CSVKAGGRYNEQFF.

The chain uses TRBV10-3 and TRBJ1-1; 9 bases map to TRBD1. CDR3 size: 12 residues. Germline V gives CDR1 ENHRY, CDR2 SYGVKD. With 7 bases clipped from V and 7 bases from J, the junction kept 4 bases outside the gene matches. The CDR3 is CAIKGQGSEAFF. For the CDR3, the DNA is TGTGCCATCAAGGGACAGGGTAGTGAAGCTTTCTTT.

Points on this clonotype: One base away lies a much larger clone, so this may be a sequencing read error. The chain has TRBV24-1 and TRBJ2-5, with a weak D call TRBD2 (6 bases). This CDR3 contains 11 residues. The germline V gene has CDR1 KGHDR and CDR2 SFDVKD. The CDR3 loop is CAIGGWETQDF. The CDR3 bases are TGTGCCATCGGGGGTTGGGAGACCCAGGACTTC.

This chain links TRBV7-2 with TRBJ2-3; no definite D call. Germline CDR1 reads SGHTA; CDR2 reads FQGNSA. This CDR3 is built from 14 residues. Trimming cost V 3 bases and J 4 bases, with 11 bases left between them. The CDR3 region is CASSFFPYPDTQYF. The CDR3 DNA reads as TGTGCCAGCAGCTTCTTCCCCTACCCAGATACGCAGTATTTT.